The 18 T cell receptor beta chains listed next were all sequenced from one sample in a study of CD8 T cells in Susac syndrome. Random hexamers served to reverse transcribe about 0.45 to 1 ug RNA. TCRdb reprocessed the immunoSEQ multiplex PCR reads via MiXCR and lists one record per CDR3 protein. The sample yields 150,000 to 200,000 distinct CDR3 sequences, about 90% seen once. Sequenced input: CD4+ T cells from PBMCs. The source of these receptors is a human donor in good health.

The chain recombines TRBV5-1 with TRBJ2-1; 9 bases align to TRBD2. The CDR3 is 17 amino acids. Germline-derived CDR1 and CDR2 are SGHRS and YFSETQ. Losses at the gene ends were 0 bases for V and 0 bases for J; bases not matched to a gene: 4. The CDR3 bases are TGCGCCAGCAGCTTGGTGGTTAGCGGGAGCTCCTACAATGAGCAGTTCTTC. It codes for CASSLVVSGSSYNEQFF.

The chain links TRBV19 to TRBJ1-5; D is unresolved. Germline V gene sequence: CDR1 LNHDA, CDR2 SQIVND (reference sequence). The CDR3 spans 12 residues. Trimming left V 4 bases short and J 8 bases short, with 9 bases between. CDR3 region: CASSKPLEPQHF. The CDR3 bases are TGTGCCAGTAGTAAACCCCTAGAGCCCCAGCATTTT.

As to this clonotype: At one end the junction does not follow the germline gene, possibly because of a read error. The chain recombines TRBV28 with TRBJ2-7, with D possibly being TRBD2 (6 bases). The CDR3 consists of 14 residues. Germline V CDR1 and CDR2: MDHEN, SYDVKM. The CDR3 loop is CASSLPGLFRELYF. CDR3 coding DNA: TGTGCCAGCAGTTTACCGGGACTTTTTAGGGAGCTGTACTTC. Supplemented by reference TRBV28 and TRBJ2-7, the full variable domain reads DVKVTQSSRYLVKRTGEKVFLECVQDMDHENMFWYRQDPGLGLRLIYFSYDVKMKEKGDIPEGYSVSREKKERFSLILESASTNQTSMYLCASSLPGLFRELYFGPGTRLTVT.

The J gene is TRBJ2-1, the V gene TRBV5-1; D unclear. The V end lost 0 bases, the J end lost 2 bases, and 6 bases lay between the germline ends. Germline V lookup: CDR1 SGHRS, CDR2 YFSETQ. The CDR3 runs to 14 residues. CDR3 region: CASSLGLTYNEQFF. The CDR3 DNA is TGCGCCAGCAGCTTGGGGCTAACCTACAATGAGCAGTTCTTC.

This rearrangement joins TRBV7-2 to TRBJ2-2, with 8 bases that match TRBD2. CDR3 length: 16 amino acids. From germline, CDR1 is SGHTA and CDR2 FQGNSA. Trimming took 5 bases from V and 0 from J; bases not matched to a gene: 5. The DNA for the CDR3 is TGTGCCAGCAGCGAGCAGGGACTAGCGAACACCGGGGAGCTGTTTTTT. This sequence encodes CASSEQGLANTGELFF.

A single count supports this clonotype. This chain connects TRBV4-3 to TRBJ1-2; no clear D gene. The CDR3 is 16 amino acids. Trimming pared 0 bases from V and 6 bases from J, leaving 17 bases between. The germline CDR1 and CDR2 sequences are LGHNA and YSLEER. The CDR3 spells CASSQDLLEGRNGYTF. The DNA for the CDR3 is TGCGCCAGCAGCCAAGATCTACTCGAGGGCCGGAATGGCTACACCTTC.

This chain's CDR3 is CSFRITGDYGYTF. The CDR3 DNA reads TGCAGCTTTCGAATCACAGGGGACTATGGCTACACCTTC. The chain recombines TRBV29-1 with TRBJ1-2, with 7 bases matching TRBD1. V lost 8 bases, J lost 3 bases, and 9 bases stayed unmatched. Germline CDR1 reads SQVTM; CDR2 reads ANQGSEA. The CDR3 has 13 residues. Together with reference TRBV29-1 and TRBJ1-2, the CDR3 gives the full variable domain: SAVISQKPSRDICQRGTSLTIQCQVDSQVTMMFWYRQQPGQSLTLIATANQGSEATYESGFVIDKFPISRPNLTFSTLTVSNMSPEDSSIYLCSFRITGDYGYTFGSGTRLTVV.

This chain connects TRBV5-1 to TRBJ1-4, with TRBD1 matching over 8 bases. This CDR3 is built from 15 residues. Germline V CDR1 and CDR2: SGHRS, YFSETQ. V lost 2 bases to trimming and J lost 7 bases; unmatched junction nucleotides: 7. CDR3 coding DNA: TGCGCCAGCAGCTTCCAGGGGGCCAACACTGAAAAACTGTTTTTT. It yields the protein CASSFQGANTEKLFF.

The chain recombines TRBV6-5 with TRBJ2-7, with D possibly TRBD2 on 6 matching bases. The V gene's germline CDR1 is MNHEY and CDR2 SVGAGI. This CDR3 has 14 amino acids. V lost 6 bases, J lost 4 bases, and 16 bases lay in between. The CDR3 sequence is CASSLSGNLYEQYF. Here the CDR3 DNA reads TGTGCCAGCAGCCTTAGCGGAAACCTTTACGAGCAGTACTTC.

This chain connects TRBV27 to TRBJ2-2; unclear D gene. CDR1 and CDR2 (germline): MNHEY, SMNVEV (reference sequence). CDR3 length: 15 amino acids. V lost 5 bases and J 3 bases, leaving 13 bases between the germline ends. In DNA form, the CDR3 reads TGTGCCAGCAGTCCAAAGGCAGGTTACACCGGGGAGCTGTTTTTT. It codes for CASSPKAGYTGELFF.

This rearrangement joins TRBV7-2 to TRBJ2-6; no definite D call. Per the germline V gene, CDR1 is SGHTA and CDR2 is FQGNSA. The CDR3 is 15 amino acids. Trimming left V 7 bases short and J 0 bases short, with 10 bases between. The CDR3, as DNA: TGTGCCAGCACACGGACGGCCTCTGGGGCCAACGTCCTGACTTTC. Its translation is CASTRTASGANVLTF.

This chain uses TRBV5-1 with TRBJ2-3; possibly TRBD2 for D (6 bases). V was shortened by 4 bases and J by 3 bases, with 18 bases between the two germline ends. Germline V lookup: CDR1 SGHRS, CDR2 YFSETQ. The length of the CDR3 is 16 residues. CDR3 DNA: TGCGCCAGCAGCACCCCTAGCGCTACAATGACAGATACGCAGTATTTT. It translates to CASSTPSATMTDTQYF. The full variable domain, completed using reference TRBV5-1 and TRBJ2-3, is KAGVTQTPRYLIKTRGQQVTLSCSPISGHRSVSWYQQTPGQGLQFLFEYFSETQRNKGNFPGRFSGRQFSNSRSEMNVSTLELGDSALYLCASSTPSATMTDTQYFGPGTRLTVL.

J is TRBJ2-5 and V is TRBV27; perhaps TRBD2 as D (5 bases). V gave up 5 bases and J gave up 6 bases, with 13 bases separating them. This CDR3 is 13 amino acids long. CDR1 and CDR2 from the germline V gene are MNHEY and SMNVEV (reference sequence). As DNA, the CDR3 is TGTGCCAGCAGTACGACCGGGGAGAAGACCCAGTACTTC. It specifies CASSTTGEKTQYF.

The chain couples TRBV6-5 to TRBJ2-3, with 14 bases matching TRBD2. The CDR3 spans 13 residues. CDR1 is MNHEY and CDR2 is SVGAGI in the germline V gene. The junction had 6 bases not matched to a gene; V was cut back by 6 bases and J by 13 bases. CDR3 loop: CASRRTSGGIEYF. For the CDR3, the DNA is TGTGCCAGCAGACGGACTAGCGGGGGGATCGAGTATTTT.

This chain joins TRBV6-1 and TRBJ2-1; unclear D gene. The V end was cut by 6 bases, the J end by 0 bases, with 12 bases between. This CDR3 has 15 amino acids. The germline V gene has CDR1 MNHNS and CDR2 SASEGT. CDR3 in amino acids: CASSSQGPSYNEQFF. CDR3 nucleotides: TGTGCCAGCAGCTCCCAAGGACCCTCCTACAATGAGCAGTTCTTC.

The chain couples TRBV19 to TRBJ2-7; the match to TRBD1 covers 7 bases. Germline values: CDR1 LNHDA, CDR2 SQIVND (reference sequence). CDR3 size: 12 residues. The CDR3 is CATRDSYYEQYF. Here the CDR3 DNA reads TGTGCGACCCGGGACAGCTACTACGAGCAGTACTTC.

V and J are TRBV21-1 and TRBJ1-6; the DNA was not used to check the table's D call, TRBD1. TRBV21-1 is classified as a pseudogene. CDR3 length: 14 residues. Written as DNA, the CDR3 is TGTGCCAGCAGCTCCAGGGGTTATAATTCACCCCTCCACTTT. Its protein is CASSSRGYNSPLHF.

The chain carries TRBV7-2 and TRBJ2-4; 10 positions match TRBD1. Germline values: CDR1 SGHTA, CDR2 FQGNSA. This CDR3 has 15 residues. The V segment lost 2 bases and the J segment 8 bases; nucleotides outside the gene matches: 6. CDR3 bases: TGTGCCAGCAGCTTATGGAGGGACAGGGGAGACATTCAGTACTTC. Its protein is CASSLWRDRGDIQYF.